Following are 27 T cell receptor beta chains from one sample sequenced in a study of OX40 agonist ivuxolimab in advanced cancers. This table comes from immunoSEQ multiplex PCR, and its TCRdb copy is limited to in-frame clones, with some not included. The sample holds 48,000 or so clones, less than 85% seen once. Here the sequenced sample was CD4+ or CD8+ T cells sorted from blood, taken in a trial of the OX40 agonist ivuxolimab. The receptors originated from an adult with an advanced solid tumor such as melanoma, head and neck, liver or kidney cancer.

The chain joins TRBV6-1 to TRBJ2-5; 7 bases line up with TRBD1. This CDR3 is built from 13 residues. Losses at the gene ends were 3 bases for V and 4 bases for J; bases not matched to a gene: 2. From germline, CDR1 is MNHNS and CDR2 SASEGT. This chain's CDR3 is CASSDAGGETQYF. CDR3 nucleotides: TGTGCCAGCAGTGATGCAGGGGGAGAGACCCAGTACTTC.

This clone has a handful of counts. This chain joins TRBV4-3 and TRBJ2-3; 11 bases agree with TRBD2. Germline V gene sequence: CDR1 LGHNA, CDR2 YSLEER. The CDR3 has 17 amino acids. The J segment lost 3 bases and the V segment lost 4 bases, leaving 9 bases of the junction unmatched. The CDR3 coding sequence is TGCGCCAGCAGCCCCAGGGCTAGCGGGGGGCTGACAGATACGCAGTATTTT. Translating it yields CASSPRASGGLTDTQYF.

The chain links TRBV11-3 to TRBJ2-7; D not certain. This CDR3 contains 14 residues. Trimming took 6 bases from V and 0 from J, leaving 12 bases between them. Looked up from germline, CDR1 is SGHNT and CDR2 is YENEEA. The CDR3 nucleotides are TGTGCCAGCAGATGTCGAGGAAGCTCCTACGAGCAGTACTTC. Encoded protein: CASRCRGSSYEQYF.

This chain uses TRBV12-5 with TRBJ2-3; 14 positions agree with TRBD2. CDR1 is LGHNT and CDR2 is FRNRAP in the germline V gene. The CDR3 extends over 17 amino acids. J was trimmed by 6 bases and V by 2 bases; bases with no gene match: 7. The CDR3 is CASGLLLTSGGADTQYF. In DNA, the CDR3 is TGTGCTAGTGGTTTGTTACTGACTAGCGGGGGGGCGGATACGCAGTATTTT. Based on the CDR3 plus reference TRBV12-5 and TRBJ2-3, the full variable domain is DARVTQTPRHKVTEMGQEVTMRCQPILGHNTVFWYRQTMMQGLELLAYFRNRAPLDDSGMPKDRFSAEMPDATLATLKIQPSEPRDSAVYFCASGLLLTSGGADTQYFGPGTRLTVL.

The chain joins TRBV10-3 to TRBJ1-2; possible D gene TRBD1, 5 bases. Trimming took off 6 bases at V and 4 bases at J, with 9 bases between the two ends. CDR3 size: 12 residues. Germline V gene sequence: CDR1 ENHRY, CDR2 SYGVKD. CDR3 residues: CAIRGDSYGYTF. The CDR3 DNA follows: TGTGCCATCAGAGGGGATTCCTATGGCTACACCTTC.

The rearrangement uses TRBV28 and TRBJ1-5; D gene ambiguous. This CDR3 has 13 amino acids. Per germline, CDR1 MDHEN and CDR2 SYDVKM. Trimming removed 4 bases from V and 7 bases from J, with 11 bases in between. CDR3 DNA sequence: TGTGCCAGCAGTTCCCGCCCGGGCCAGCCCCAGCATTTT. As protein: CASSSRPGQPQHF.

V usage is TRBV5-5 and J usage is TRBJ1-2; D perhaps matches TRBD1 (5 bases). The CDR3 totals 14 residues. Germline assignment: CDR1 SGHKS and CDR2 YYEKEE (reference sequence). V lost 2 bases and J lost 4, with 12 bases in between. The CDR3 bases are TGTGCCAGCAGCTTCGGGACTCAATCCTATGGCTACACCTTC. Translation gives CASSFGTQSYGYTF.

J is TRBJ2-6 and V is TRBV5-6; 7 bases are a match to TRBD2. The CDR3 runs 17 residues. Germline CDR1 SGHDT, CDR2 YYEEEE. J gave up 0 bases and V 3 bases, and 6 bases lay outside the gene matches. The DNA of the CDR3 is TGTGCCAGCAGCTGGGGGGGTTCGCGCTCTGGGGCCAACGTCCTGACTTTC. It specifies CASSWGGSRSGANVLTF.

This clone was detected only once. The rearrangement uses TRBV30 and TRBJ2-7, with 10 bases fitting TRBD2. The V segment lost 7 bases and the J segment 3 bases; nucleotides outside the gene matches: 9. The length of the CDR3 is 14 residues. Germline CDR1 reads GTSNPN; CDR2 reads SVGIG (reference sequence). CDR3 in DNA: TGTGCCTCGTCGAGGGGACTAGCGATCTACGAGCAGTACTTC. Protein sequence: CASSRGLAIYEQYF.

The chain combines TRBV2 with TRBJ1-6; no clear D gene. Germline V gene lookup returns CDR1 SNHLY and CDR2 FYNNEI. The CDR3 consists of 16 residues. V was pared by 1 base and J by 6 bases, with 13 bases between. Here the CDR3 reads CASSEGVSASNSPLHF. Written as DNA, the CDR3 is TGTGCCAGCAGTGAAGGTGTATCCGCTTCTAATTCACCCCTCCACTTT.

The V gene is TRBV27, the J gene TRBJ2-3; D perhaps matches TRBD1 (6 bases). Trimming shortened V by 2 bases and J by 0 bases, and 12 bases separated the two germline ends. Per the germline V gene, CDR1 is MNHEY and CDR2 is SMNVEV (reference sequence). CDR3 length: 16 amino acids. This CDR3 is CASSLKGGTSTDTQYF. The CDR3 DNA is TGTGCCAGCAGTTTAAAAGGGGGTACTAGCACAGATACGCAGTATTTT.

The V call is TRBV19, the J call TRBJ2-1, with 7 bases identical to TRBD2. Germline V gene data show CDR1 as LNHDA and CDR2 as SQIVND (reference sequence). V shed 4 bases, J shed 9 bases, and the junction held 6 bases outside the gene matches. The CDR3 runs 13 residues. The CDR3 region has the DNA TGTGCCAGTAGTACAAGCGGGGTCGCTGAGCAGTTCTTC. Encoded protein: CASSTSGVAEQFF. Filled out from reference TRBV19 and TRBJ2-1, the complete variable domain reads DGGITQSPKYLFRKEGQNVTLSCEQNLNHDAMYWYRQDPGQGLRLIYYSQIVNDFQKGDIAEGYSVSREKKESFPLTVTSAQKNPTAFYLCASSTSGVAEQFFGPGTRLTVL.

The V call is TRBV4-3, the J call TRBJ2-5; tentatively, D is TRBD1 (5 bases). V shed 1 base and J shed 2 bases, with 11 bases lying between them. The germline V gene has CDR1 LGHNA and CDR2 YSLEER. This CDR3 is 15 amino acids long. The CDR3 reads CASSQGNRYQETQYF. The DNA for the CDR3 is TGCGCCAGCAGCCAAGGAAACAGGTATCAAGAGACCCAGTACTTC.

This chain links TRBV5-6 with TRBJ2-1, with TRBD2 matching over 7 bases. The germline gives CDR1 SGHDT, CDR2 YYEEEE. The CDR3 is 14 amino acids. Losses at the gene ends were 5 bases for V and 7 bases for J; bases not matched to a gene: 9. The CDR3 sequence: CASSFGLVVNEQFF. CDR3 DNA sequence: TGTGCCAGCAGTTTTGGACTAGTTGTAAATGAGCAGTTCTTC.

This sequence joins TRBV7-2 and TRBJ2-7; D is tentatively TRBD1 or TRBD2 (5 bases each). This CDR3 comprises 13 residues. Trimming took off 5 bases at V and 3 bases at J, with 11 bases between the two ends. CDR1 is SGHTA, CDR2 FQGNSA, per germline. Here the CDR3 reads CASSRDGFYEQYF. The CDR3 bases are TGTGCCAGCAGCCGGGACGGATTCTACGAGCAGTACTTC.

Points on this clone: Other DNA sequences from this sample encode an identical CDR3 as well. V is TRBV6-6 and J is TRBJ1-2; D ambiguous. Germline-derived CDR1 and CDR2 are MNHNY and SVGAGI (reference sequence). This CDR3 contains 11 residues. Trimming took off 4 bases at V and 2 bases at J, with 2 bases between the two ends. CDR3 nucleotides: TGTGCCAGCAGTTCAAACTATGGCTACACCTTC. Protein product: CASSSNYGYTF.

The chain uses TRBV14 and TRBJ1-1; D might be TRBD1 (5 bases). This CDR3 region has 15 residues. Germline CDR1 SGHDN, CDR2 FVKESK. The V and J ends lost 4 bases and 3 bases respectively, with 15 bases between them. The CDR3 nucleotides read TGTGCCAGCAGCCCCATCGGGGGGGGACACACTGAAGCTTTCTTT. It codes for CASSPIGGGHTEAFF.

This clone was counted only a few times. V gene TRBV19 combines with J gene TRBJ2-3; D is uncertain. Trimming took 3 bases from V and 4 from J, leaving 11 bases between them. The CDR3 contains 14 residues. CDR1 and CDR2 from the germline V gene are LNHDA and SQIVND (reference sequence). The CDR3 reads CASSILESADTQYF. CDR3 in DNA: TGTGCCAGTAGTATTCTCGAGTCCGCAGATACGCAGTATTTT.

This clone was counted a few times. V gene TRBV2 combines with J gene TRBJ2-1; D remains unclear. V was cut by 0 bases and J by 10 bases, with 13 bases left in between. Germline lookup yields CDR1 SNHLY and CDR2 FYNNEI. The CDR3 loop spans 14 amino acids. For the CDR3, the DNA is TGTGCCAGCAGTGAAGCGCTCGGAATCGGCGAGCAGTTCTTC. Encoded protein: CASSEALGIGEQFF. The complete variable domain, with remaining parts taken from reference TRBV2 and TRBJ2-1, reads EPEVTQTPSHQVTQMGQEVILRCVPISNHLYFYWYRQILGQKVEFLVSFYNNEISEKSEIFDDQFSVERPDGSNFTLKIRSTKLEDSAMYFCASSEALGIGEQFFGPGTRLTVL.

V usage is TRBV5-4 and J usage is TRBJ2-7, with TRBD1 identical over 10 bases. Germline CDR1 reads SGHNT; CDR2 reads YYREEE (reference sequence). V shed 3 bases and J 2 bases; nucleotides not matched to a gene: 8. CDR3 length: 16 residues. CDR3 sequence reads: CASSSLPGQGTYEQYF. DNA of the CDR3: TGTGCCAGCAGCTCCTTACCGGGACAGGGGACCTACGAGCAGTACTTC. Variable domain in full (rest from reference TRBV5-4 and TRBJ2-7): ETGVTQSPTHLIKTRGQQVTLRCSSQSGHNTVSWYQQALGQGPQFIFQYYREEENGRGNFPPRFSGLQFPNYSSELNVNALELDDSALYLCASSSLPGQGTYEQYFGPGTRLTVT.

The chain employs TRBV2 and TRBJ2-2, with 7 bases that match TRBD2. This CDR3 region has 15 residues. Unmatched junction bases numbered 8, after V lost 8 bases and J lost 2 bases. Germline lookup yields CDR1 SNHLY and CDR2 FYNNEI. CDR3 sequence: CASSAASGNTGELFF. The CDR3 bases are TGTGCCAGCTCGGCGGCTAGCGGAAACACCGGGGAGCTGTTTTTT.

V and J are TRBV7-8 and TRBJ2-7, with D unclear. Trimming cost V 1 base and J 4 bases, with 11 bases left between them. The CDR3 covers 14 residues. The germline CDR1 and CDR2 sequences are SGHVS and FQNEAQ. CDR3 nucleotides: TGTGCCAGCAGCTTAGACAGTATTGGGTACGAGCAGTACTTC. Translating gives CASSLDSIGYEQYF. Together with reference TRBV7-8 and TRBJ2-7, the CDR3 gives the full variable domain: GAGVSQSPRYKVAKRGQDVALRCDPISGHVSLFWYQQALGQGPEFLTYFQNEAQLDKSGLPSDRFFAERPEGSVSTLKIQRTQQEDSAVYLCASSLDSIGYEQYFGPGTRLTVT.

The CDR3 spells CASSLSRVTTEAFF. The CDR3 DNA is TGTGCCAGCAGTCTAAGCAGGGTGACCACTGAAGCTTTCTTT. V is TRBV27 and J is TRBJ1-1; possible D gene TRBD1, 5 bases. The germline V and J ends were trimmed by 5 bases and 4 bases, with 14 bases remaining between them. CDR1 and CDR2 from the germline V gene are MNHEY and SMNVEV (reference sequence). The CDR3 extends over 14 amino acids.

The V call is TRBV9, the J call TRBJ1-2; D is possibly TRBD1 (5 bases). Between the trimmed V and J ends, which lost 0 bases and 4 bases, there was a span of 16 bases. Per the germline V gene, CDR1 is SGDLS and CDR2 is YYNGEE. This CDR3 region has 16 residues. The CDR3: CASSVAAQGGPYGYTF. The CDR3 DNA sequence: TGTGCCAGCAGCGTAGCTGCCCAGGGAGGCCCCTATGGCTACACCTTC.

This clone was recorded a few times. This chain links TRBV15 with TRBJ2-5, with D perhaps TRBD2 (6 bases). The V and J ends lost 2 bases and 4 bases respectively, with 8 bases between them. Germline CDR1 LNHNV, CDR2 YYDKDF (reference sequence). The CDR3 runs 13 residues. The DNA for the CDR3 is TGTGCCACCAGCAGACACGGGGGAGAGACCCAGTACTTC. Translated: CATSRHGGETQYF.

The chain links TRBV5-4 to TRBJ1-1; no definite D call. Trimming removed 0 bases from V and 1 base from J, with 10 bases in between. Germline CDR1 SGHNT, CDR2 YYREEE (reference sequence). The CDR3 contains 15 residues. The DNA for the CDR3 is TGTGCCAGCAGCTTGGCCTTTACCCCGAACACTGAAGCTTTCTTT. Protein product: CASSLAFTPNTEAFF.

The V gene is TRBV7-8, the J gene TRBJ1-6; D unclear. CDR3 length equals 15 residues. CDR1 SGHVS and CDR2 FQNEAQ come from the germline V gene. The V and J ends lost 5 bases and 10 bases respectively, with 18 bases between them. DNA for the CDR3: TGTGCCAGCAGCCCTCGTGCGGCCCGGCACTCACCCCTCCACTTT. This gives the protein CASSPRAARHSPLHF.